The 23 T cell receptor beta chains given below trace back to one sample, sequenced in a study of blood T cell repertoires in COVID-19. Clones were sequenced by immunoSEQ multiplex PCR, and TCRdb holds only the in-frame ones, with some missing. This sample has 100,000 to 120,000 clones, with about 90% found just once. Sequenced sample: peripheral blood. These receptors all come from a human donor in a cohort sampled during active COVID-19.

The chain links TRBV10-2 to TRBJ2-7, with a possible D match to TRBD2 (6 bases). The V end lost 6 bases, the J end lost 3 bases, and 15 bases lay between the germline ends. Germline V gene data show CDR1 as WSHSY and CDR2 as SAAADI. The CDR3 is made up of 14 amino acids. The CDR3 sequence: CASSVEGRHYEQYF. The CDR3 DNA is TGCGCCAGCAGCGTGGAGGGCCGACACTACGAGCAGTACTTC.

CDR3 sequence reads: CAWSTDPGGTEAFF. The CDR3 region has the DNA TGTGCCTGGAGTACGGATCCTGGAGGCACTGAAGCTTTCTTT. The rearrangement joins TRBV30 to TRBJ1-1; D unclear. Germline CDR1 and CDR2: GTSNPN and SVGIG (reference sequence). Trimming pared 2 bases from V and 4 bases from J, leaving 14 bases between. This CDR3 is built from 14 residues.

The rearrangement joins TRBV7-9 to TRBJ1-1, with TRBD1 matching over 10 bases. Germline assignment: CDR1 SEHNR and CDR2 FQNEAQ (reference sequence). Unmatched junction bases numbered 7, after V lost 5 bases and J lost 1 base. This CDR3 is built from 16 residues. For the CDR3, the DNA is TGTGCCAGCAGCCCTTGGACAGGGGGAACGAACACTGAAGCTTTCTTT. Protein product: CASSPWTGGTNTEAFF.

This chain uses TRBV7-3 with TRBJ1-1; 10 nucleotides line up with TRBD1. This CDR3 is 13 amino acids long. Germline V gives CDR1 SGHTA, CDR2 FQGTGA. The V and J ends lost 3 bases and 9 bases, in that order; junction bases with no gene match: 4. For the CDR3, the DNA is TGTGCCAGCAGCTTCGGACAGGGGGGAAAAGCTTTCTTT. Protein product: CASSFGQGGKAFF.

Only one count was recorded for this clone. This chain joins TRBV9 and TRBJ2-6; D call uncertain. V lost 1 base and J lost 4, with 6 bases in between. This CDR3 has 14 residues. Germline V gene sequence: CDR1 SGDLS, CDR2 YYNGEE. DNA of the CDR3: TGTGCCAGCAGCGTATACCAGGGGGCCAACGTCCTGACTTTC. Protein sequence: CASSVYQGANVLTF.

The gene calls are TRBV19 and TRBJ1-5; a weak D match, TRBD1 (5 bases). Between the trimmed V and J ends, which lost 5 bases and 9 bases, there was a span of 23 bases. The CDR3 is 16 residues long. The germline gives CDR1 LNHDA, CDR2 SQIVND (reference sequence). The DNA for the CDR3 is TGTGCCAGTAGTTTTAGACAGAGCGTAGGTATGTGGCCCCAGCATTTT. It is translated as CASSFRQSVGMWPQHF.

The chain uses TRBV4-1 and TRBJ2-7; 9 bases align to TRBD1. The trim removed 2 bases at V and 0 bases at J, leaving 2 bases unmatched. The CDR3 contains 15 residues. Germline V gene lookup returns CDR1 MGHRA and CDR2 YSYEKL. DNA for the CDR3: TGCGCCAGCAGCCAAAAGACAGGGGGCTCCTACGAGCAGTACTTC. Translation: CASSQKTGGSYEQYF.

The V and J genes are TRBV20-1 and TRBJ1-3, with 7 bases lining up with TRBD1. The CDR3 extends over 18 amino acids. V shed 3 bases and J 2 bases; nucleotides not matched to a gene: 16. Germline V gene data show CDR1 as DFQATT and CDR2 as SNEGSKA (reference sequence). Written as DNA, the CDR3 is TGCAGTGCTAGTAACCGGGACAGTCAATTCTCCCCTGGAAACACCATATATTTT. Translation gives CSASNRDSQFSPGNTIYF.

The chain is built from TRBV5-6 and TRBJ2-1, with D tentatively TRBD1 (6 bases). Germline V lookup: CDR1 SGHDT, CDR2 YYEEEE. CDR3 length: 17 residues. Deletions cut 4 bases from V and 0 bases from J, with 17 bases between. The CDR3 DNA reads TGTGCCAGCAGCCAGGTGGGGGCATCTCTCTCCTACAATGAGCAGTTCTTC. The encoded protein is CASSQVGASLSYNEQFF.

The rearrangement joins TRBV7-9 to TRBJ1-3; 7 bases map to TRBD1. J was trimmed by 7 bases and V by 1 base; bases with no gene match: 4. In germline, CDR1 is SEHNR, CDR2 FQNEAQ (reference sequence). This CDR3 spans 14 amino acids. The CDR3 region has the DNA TGTGCCAGCAGCTTAGGACAGGGTATGAACACCATATATTTT. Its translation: CASSLGQGMNTIYF. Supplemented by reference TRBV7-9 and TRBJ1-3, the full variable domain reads DTGVSQNPRHKITKRGQNVTFRCDPISEHNRLYWYRQTLGQGPEFLTYFQNEAQLEKSRLLSDRFSAERPKGSFSTLEIQRTEQGDSAMYLCASSLGQGMNTIYFGEGSWLTVV.

CDR3 in amino acids: CSASGIGEQFF. DNA of the CDR3: TGCAGTGCTAGCGGAATCGGGGAGCAGTTCTTC. J is TRBJ2-1 and V is TRBV20-1; D is uncertain. Trimming pared 3 bases from V and 10 bases from J, leaving 10 bases between. This CDR3 region has 11 residues. Germline lookup yields CDR1 DFQATT and CDR2 SNEGSKA (reference sequence).

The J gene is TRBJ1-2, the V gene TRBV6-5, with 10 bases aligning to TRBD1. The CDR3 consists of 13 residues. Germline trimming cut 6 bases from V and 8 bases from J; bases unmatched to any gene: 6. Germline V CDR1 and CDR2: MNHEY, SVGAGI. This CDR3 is CASSLDRGKGYTF. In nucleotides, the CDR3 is TGTGCCAGCAGCCTGGACAGGGGGAAAGGCTACACCTTC.

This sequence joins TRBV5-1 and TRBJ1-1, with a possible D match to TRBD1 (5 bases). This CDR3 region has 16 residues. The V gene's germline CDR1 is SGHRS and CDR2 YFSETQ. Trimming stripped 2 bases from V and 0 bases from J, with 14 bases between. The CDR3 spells CASSLGSAGMNTEAFF. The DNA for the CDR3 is TGCGCCAGCAGCTTAGGGTCCGCAGGGATGAACACTGAAGCTTTCTTT.

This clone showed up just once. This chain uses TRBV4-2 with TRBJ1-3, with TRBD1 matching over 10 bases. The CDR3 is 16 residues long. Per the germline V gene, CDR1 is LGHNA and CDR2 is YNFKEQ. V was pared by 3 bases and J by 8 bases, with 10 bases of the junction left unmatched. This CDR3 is CASSHEPGQGIDTIYF. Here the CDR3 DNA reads TGTGCCAGCAGCCATGAACCGGGACAGGGGATCGACACCATATATTTT.

The CDR3 region has the DNA TGTGCCAGCAGCTCGACATTCCGGGACAGAGGCTACGAGCAGTACTTC. Protein: CASSSTFRDRGYEQYF. This chain joins TRBV11-2 and TRBJ2-7; 7 bases are shared with TRBD1. With V trimmed by 4 bases and J by 3 bases, 12 bases remained unmatched. Germline V lookup: CDR1 SGHAT, CDR2 FQNNGV. This CDR3 has 16 residues.

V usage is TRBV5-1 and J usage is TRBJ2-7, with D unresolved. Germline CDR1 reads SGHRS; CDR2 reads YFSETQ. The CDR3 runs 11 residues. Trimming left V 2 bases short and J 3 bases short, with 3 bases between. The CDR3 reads CASSFNYEQYF. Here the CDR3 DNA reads TGCGCCAGCAGCTTTAACTACGAGCAGTACTTC.

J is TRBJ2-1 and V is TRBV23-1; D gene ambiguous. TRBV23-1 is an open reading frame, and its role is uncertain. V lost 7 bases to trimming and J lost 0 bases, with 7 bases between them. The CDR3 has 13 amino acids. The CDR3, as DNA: TGCGCCAGCAACTGGAGCTCCTACAATGAGCAGTTCTTC. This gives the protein CASNWSSYNEQFF.

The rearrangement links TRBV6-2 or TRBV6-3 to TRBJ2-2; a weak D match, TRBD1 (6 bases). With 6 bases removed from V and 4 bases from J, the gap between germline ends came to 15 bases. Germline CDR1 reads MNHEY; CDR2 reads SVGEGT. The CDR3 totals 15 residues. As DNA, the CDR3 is TGTGCCAGCAGCCGAGTAGGGGGTAGCACCGGGGAGCTGTTTTTT. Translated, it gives CASSRVGGSTGELFF.

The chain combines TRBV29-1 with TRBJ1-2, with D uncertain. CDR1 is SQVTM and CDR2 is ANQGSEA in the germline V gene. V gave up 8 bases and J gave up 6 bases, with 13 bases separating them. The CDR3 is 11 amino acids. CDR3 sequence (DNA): TGCAGCACTGGTCAATCGGATGGCTACACCTTC. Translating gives CSTGQSDGYTF.

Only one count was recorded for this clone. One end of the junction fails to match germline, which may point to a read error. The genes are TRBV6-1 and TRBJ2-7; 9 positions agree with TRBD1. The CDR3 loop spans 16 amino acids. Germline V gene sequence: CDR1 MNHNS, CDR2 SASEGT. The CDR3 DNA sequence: TGTGCCAGCAGTGTCCCGGGCGGGACAGGGTCCTTCGAGCAGTACTTC. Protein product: CASSVPGGTGSFEQYF.

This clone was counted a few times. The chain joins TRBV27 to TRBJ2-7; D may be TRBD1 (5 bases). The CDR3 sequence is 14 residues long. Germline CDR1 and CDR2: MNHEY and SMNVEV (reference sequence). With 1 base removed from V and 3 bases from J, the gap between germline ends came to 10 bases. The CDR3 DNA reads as TGTGCCAGCAGTTTATTGGACAAGCGCTACGAGCAGTACTTC. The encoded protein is CASSLLDKRYEQYF.

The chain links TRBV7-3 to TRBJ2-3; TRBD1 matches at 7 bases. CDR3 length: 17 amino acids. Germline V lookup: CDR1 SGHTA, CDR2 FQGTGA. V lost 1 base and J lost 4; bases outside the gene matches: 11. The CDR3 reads CASSLSVSGGSADTQYF. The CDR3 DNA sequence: TGTGCCAGCAGCTTAAGTGTCTCAGGGGGTAGTGCAGATACGCAGTATTTT. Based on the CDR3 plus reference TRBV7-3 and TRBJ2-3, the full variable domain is GAGVSQTPSNKVTEKGKYVELRCDPISGHTALYWYRQSLGQGPEFLIYFQGTGAADDSGLPNDRFFAVRPEGSVSTLKIQRTERGDSAVYLCASSLSVSGGSADTQYFGPGTRLTVL.

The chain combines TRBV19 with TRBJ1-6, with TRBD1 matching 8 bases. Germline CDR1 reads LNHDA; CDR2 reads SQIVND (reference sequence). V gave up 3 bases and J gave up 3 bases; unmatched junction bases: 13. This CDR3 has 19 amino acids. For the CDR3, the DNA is TGTGCCAGTAGTATCGAAATTGGCCGGACAGGGCACTATAATTCACCCCTCCACTTT. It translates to CASSIEIGRTGHYNSPLHF.